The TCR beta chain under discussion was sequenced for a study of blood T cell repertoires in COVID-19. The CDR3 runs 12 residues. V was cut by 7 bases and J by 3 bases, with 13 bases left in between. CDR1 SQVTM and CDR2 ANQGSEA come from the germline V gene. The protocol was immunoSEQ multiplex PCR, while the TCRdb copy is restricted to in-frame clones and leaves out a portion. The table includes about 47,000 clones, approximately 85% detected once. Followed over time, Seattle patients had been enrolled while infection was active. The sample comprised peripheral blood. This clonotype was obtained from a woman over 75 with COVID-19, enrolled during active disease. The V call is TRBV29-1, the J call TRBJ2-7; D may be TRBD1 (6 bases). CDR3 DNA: TGCAGCGCGTACAGGGAAGGCTACGAGCAGTACTTC. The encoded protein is CSAYREGYEQYF.